Sequencing of this TCR beta chain was carried out in a study of cytomegalovirus exposure and HLA in healthy donors. Study results and limitations: Diagnosis of cytomegalovirus status made by the classifier reportedly showed high specificity and sensitivity.

This CDR3 contains 15 residues. Germline assignment: CDR1 LGHNA and CDR2 YSLEER. V trimming: 6 bases; J trimming: 6 bases; junction bases outside the gene matches: 9. With 60 Vbeta and 13 Jbeta primers, the PCR was carried out. Repertoires were generated with immunoSEQ multiplex PCR, while TCRdb's copy carries only in-frame clones and drops some. This table has over 65,000 clones, approximately 80% appearing once. Regarding this clone: Its antigen is not known.

The chain joins TRBV4-3 to TRBJ2-3, with 10 bases that match TRBD2. The sample comprised PBMCs. The sequence derives from a woman younger than 45 in good health and CMV-seronegative. CDR3 sequence reads: CASSPSGGASDTQYF. The CDR3 DNA follows: TGCGCCAGCAGTCCGAGCGGGGGGGCTTCCGATACGCAGTATTTT.